The 20 T cell receptor beta chains in this list originate from one sample, sequenced in a study of tumor-infiltrating lymphocytes in primary liver carcinoma. Researchers generated TCR beta cDNA from about 530 ng of total RNA, relying on a constant-region primer. Sequencing libraries for TCR beta derived from three nested multiplex PCR rounds that used slightly modified ARM-PCR. PCR rounds one and two used TRBV1-TRBV30 forward primers with a C-beta reverse primer for 10 cycles each. TCRdb recomputed calls from the multiplex PCR reads with MiXCR, one row per CDR3 protein. Here the sample spans 95,000 to 150,000 distinct CDR3 sequences, approximately 64% being singletons. DNA and RNA were both co-extracted from approximately 20-30 mg of bulk tissue that had not been sorted. Material: liver tumor tissue from sampling region 3. Regarding subset: tumor region T3, left-lateral pole. These receptors were obtained from a woman in her sixties or seventies with primary liver carcinoma and hepatitis B virus infection.

The V and J genes are TRBV4-1 and TRBJ2-3; D unresolved. CDR1 and CDR2 (germline): MGHRA, YSYEKL. The CDR3 has 14 amino acids. Deletions cut 3 bases from V and 7 bases from J, with 14 bases between. Written as DNA, the CDR3 is TGCGCCAGCAGCCAGACGATCGGAACGAATACGCAGTATTTT. As protein: CASSQTIGTNTQYF.

This chain joins TRBV29-1 and TRBJ1-2; 7 nucleotides align to TRBD1. CDR1 and CDR2 (germline): SQVTM, ANQGSEA. The CDR3 is 13 residues long. CDR3 nucleotide sequence: TGCATCGCCGTTCGGGACAGCACAGACGGCTACACCTTC. Its protein is CIAVRDSTDGYTF.

A note on this clonotype: The junction differs from germline at one of its ends, possibly a read error. V usage is TRBV11-2 and J usage is TRBJ2-5; possibly TRBD2 for D (6 bases). The CDR3 sequence is 16 residues long. Germline V lookup: CDR1 SGHAT, CDR2 FQNNGV. In DNA form, the CDR3 reads TGTGCCAGCAGCATGGGACTGGCGGACTCCCAAGAGACCCACTACTTC. Its translation: CASSMGLADSQETHYF.

The V gene is TRBV5-5, the J gene TRBJ2-1, with D hard to call. The CDR3 has 15 amino acids. CDR1 is SGHKS, CDR2 YYEKEE, per germline (reference sequence). Trimming pared 1 base from V and 5 bases from J, leaving 13 bases between. Here the CDR3 reads CASSLWQDPHNEQFF. CDR3 DNA: TGTGCCAGCAGCTTGTGGCAGGACCCCCACAATGAGCAGTTCTTC.

The chain employs TRBV20-1 and TRBJ2-7; 11 bases are shared with TRBD2. The germline gives CDR1 DFQATT, CDR2 SNEGSKA (reference sequence). V lost 6 bases and J lost 6; bases outside the gene matches: 10. This CDR3 comprises 14 residues. The chain's CDR3 is CSAAGLADPSEQYF. Written as DNA, the CDR3 is TGCAGTGCAGCGGGACTAGCGGACCCCTCCGAGCAGTACTTC.

The CDR3 protein is CSVFRDRGIQYF. The CDR3 DNA is TGCAGCGTTTTCCGGGACCGTGGGATCCAATACTTC. This chain connects TRBV29-1 to TRBJ2-5; D is tentatively TRBD1 or TRBD2 (5 bases each). Trimming cost V 5 bases and J 14 bases, with 21 bases left between them. In germline, CDR1 is SQVTM, CDR2 ANQGSEA. The CDR3 contains 12 residues.

As regards this clonotype: At one boundary the junction diverges from the germline segment, which might be a read error. The chain carries TRBV5-4 and TRBJ2-7; D perhaps matches TRBD1 (7 bases). The V gene's germline CDR1 is SGHNT and CDR2 YYREEE (reference sequence). This CDR3 is 14 amino acids long. The CDR3 protein is CANSLEAGGYEQYF. The DNA for the CDR3 is TGTGCCAACAGCTTGGAGGCAGGGGGGTACGAGCAGTACTTC.

In regard to this clonotype: Compared with germline, one end of the junction differs, possibly owing to a read error. This chain connects TRBV24-1 to TRBJ2-1, with 9 positions matching TRBD2. CDR1 is KGHDR, CDR2 SFDVKD, per germline. The CDR3 loop spans 15 amino acids. In nucleotides, the CDR3 is TGTACCACCAGTGATGGCGCGGGAGGGCTGGCTGAGCAGTTCTTC. Amino acids: CTTSDGAGGLAEQFF.

About this clonotype itself: Given a much more abundant clone one base away, this may be a read error. V gene TRBV5-4 combines with J gene TRBJ2-5; either TRBD1 or TRBD2 may supply D (5 bases each). This CDR3 has 15 amino acids. CDR1 and CDR2 (germline): SGHNT, YYREEE (reference sequence). CDR3 bases: TGTGTCAGCAGCCCCATGATGGGGGACGGAGAGACCCAGTACTTC. Protein: CVSSPMMGDGETQYF. The variable domain in full, with the rest retrieved from reference TRBV5-4 and TRBJ2-5, is ETGVTQSPTHLIKTRGQQVTLRCSSQSGHNTVSWYQQALGQGPQFIFQYYREEENGRGNFPPRFSGLQFPNYSSELNVNALELDDSALYLCVSSPMMGDGETQYFGPGTRLLVL.

Notes on this clonotype: At one end, the junction sequence differs from germline, possibly due to a read error. The chain combines TRBV6-1 with TRBJ2-3; the D is unclear. The CDR3 runs to 14 residues. The germline V gene has CDR1 MNHNS and CDR2 SASEGT. The CDR3 spells CASSSGFGRDTRYF. The CDR3 nucleotides are TGTGCCAGCAGCAGTGGCTTCGGTAGAGATACGCGGTATTTT.

This clonotype was counted a single time. Relative to the germline gene, one junction end is altered; a read error may explain this. CDR3 in amino acids: CASSFDKGKGNEEFF. CDR3 nucleotide sequence: TGCGCCAGCAGTTTCGACAAGGGAAAGGGCAATGAGGAGTTCTTC. The chain employs TRBV11-2 and TRBJ2-1; unclear D gene. This CDR3 spans 15 amino acids. The germline CDR1 and CDR2 sequences are SGHAT and FQNNGV.

A note on this clonotype: A read error may produce the germline difference seen at one junction end. This chain connects TRBV11-3 to TRBJ2-1; TRBD2 matches 14 bases. CDR3 length equals 15 residues. The germline V gene has CDR1 SGHNT and CDR2 YENEEA. CDR3 in DNA: TGTGCCAGCAACTTAGGGACTAGCGGGAGTTTTGACCAGTTCTTC. Its protein product is CASNLGTSGSFDQFF.

Worth noting for this clonotype: This may be a read error: a much more frequent sequence differs by one nucleotide. The chain links TRBV5-4 to TRBJ2-1; a weak D match, TRBD2 (6 bases). The CDR3 loop spans 14 amino acids. Germline CDR1 is SGHNT and CDR2 is YYREEE (reference sequence). The chain's CDR3 is CASSLGDARLVSIF. CDR3 bases: TGTGCCAGCAGCTTGGGGGATGCGAGACTAGTGTCAATCTTC.

The rearrangement links TRBV5-6 to TRBJ2-5, with TRBD2 identical over 7 bases. Germline loops: CDR1 SGHDT, CDR2 YYEEEE. V shed 3 bases and J 6 bases; nucleotides not matched to a gene: 2. This CDR3 is built from 12 residues. The chain's CDR3 is CASSWGGKTQYF. In DNA, the CDR3 is TGTGCCAGCAGCTGGGGGGGGAAGACCCAGTACTTC.

This chain joins TRBV2 and TRBJ2-3, with 9 bases aligning to TRBD1. CDR3 length: 15 residues. With V trimmed by 7 bases and J by 2 bases, 7 bases remained unmatched. Germline loops: CDR1 SNHLY, CDR2 FYNNEI. Here the CDR3 DNA reads TGTGCCAGCAAGGGACAGGGAGGGTTCACAGATACGCAGTATTTT. Amino acid sequence: CASKGQGGFTDTQYF.

This clonotype was found once. This may arise from a read error, as a much more abundant clone is one base away. J is TRBJ1-2 and V is TRBV10-2; no clear D gene. The CDR3 loop spans 13 amino acids. CDR1 is WSHSY, CDR2 SAAADI, per germline. Trimming removed 3 bases at V and 5 bases at J, with 10 bases between. CDR3 region: CASSEKGFYGYTF. The CDR3 DNA sequence: TGCGCCAGCAGTGAAAAGGGTTTTTATGGCTACACCTTC.

This clonotype showed up just a few times. The rearrangement joins TRBV4-2 to TRBJ2-1; 10 bases are a match to TRBD2. There are 19 residues in the CDR3. From germline, CDR1 is LGHNA and CDR2 YNFKEQ. J was trimmed by 7 bases and V by 1 base; bases with no gene match: 16. CDR3 amino acids: CASSQGPGGSGRDSNEQFF. The CDR3 DNA follows: TGTGCCAGCAGCCAAGGCCCCGGAGGCAGCGGGAGGGATTCTAATGAGCAGTTCTTC.

Concerning this clonotype itself: Mismatch with germline at one junction end may stem from a read error. Written as DNA, the CDR3 is TGTGCCGGCAGCTTAAGTAAGACAGCAAGCGTGCAGTACTTC. This sequence encodes CAGSLSKTASVQYF. The chain carries TRBV12-3 or TRBV12-4 and TRBJ2-7; a possible D gene is TRBD1 (5 bases). This CDR3 has 14 residues.

Comments on this clonotype: Since the CDR3 does not end with the conserved phenylalanine or tryptophan, this likely comes from a read error. This chain uses TRBV29-1 with TRBJ2-7, with 7 bases fitting TRBD1. Trimming cost V 6 bases and J 0 bases; bases outside gene matches: 5. CDR3 size: 13 residues. CDR1 SQVTM and CDR2 ANQGSEA come from the germline V gene. The CDR3 DNA reads TGCAGCGTCGTACAGGGGTACTCCTACGAGCAGTACCCC. Translated, it gives CSVVQGYSYEQYP.

The rearrangement links TRBV30 to TRBJ2-7; no firm D call. CDR3 length equals 12 residues. The V gene's germline CDR1 is GTSNPN and CDR2 SVGIG (reference sequence). The germline V and J ends were trimmed by 1 base and 6 bases, with 10 bases remaining between them. CDR3 in DNA: TGTGCCTGGAGTGAGGGCCCTCTCGAGCAGTACTTC. Translation gives CAWSEGPLEQYF.